Listed here is a single TCR beta chain. V gave up 2 bases and J gave up 2 bases, with 11 bases separating them. There are 15 residues in the CDR3. Per the germline V gene, CDR1 is SGHKS and CDR2 is YYEKEE (reference sequence). Under the authors' procedure: How many nucleated cells were present was estimated from reference gene primer amplification. Clones were read by immunoSEQ multiplex PCR, and TCRdb kept only the in-frame ones, dropping some. The V and J calls and clone size are taken from that table; D and trimming were inferred from the DNA. Counted here are 75,000 to 90,000 clones, over 70% occurring once; the ten biggest clones make up over 8.5%. The sample belongs to a study of blood T cell repertoires in COVID-19. Study details: Collection of acute and convalescent COVID-19 samples took place in the United States, Italy and Spain. From T cells, B-cell-depleted T cells, or PBMCs came the material, which was cDNA or gDNA.

The sample comprised peripheral blood. The receptor was derived from an elderly man with acute or convalescent COVID-19. J is TRBJ2-1 and V is TRBV5-5; the D gene is possibly TRBD2 (5 bases). The CDR3 loop reads CASSFSPGTYNEQFF. DNA of the CDR3: TGTGCCAGCAGCTTTTCCCCGGGGACCTACAATGAGCAGTTCTTC.